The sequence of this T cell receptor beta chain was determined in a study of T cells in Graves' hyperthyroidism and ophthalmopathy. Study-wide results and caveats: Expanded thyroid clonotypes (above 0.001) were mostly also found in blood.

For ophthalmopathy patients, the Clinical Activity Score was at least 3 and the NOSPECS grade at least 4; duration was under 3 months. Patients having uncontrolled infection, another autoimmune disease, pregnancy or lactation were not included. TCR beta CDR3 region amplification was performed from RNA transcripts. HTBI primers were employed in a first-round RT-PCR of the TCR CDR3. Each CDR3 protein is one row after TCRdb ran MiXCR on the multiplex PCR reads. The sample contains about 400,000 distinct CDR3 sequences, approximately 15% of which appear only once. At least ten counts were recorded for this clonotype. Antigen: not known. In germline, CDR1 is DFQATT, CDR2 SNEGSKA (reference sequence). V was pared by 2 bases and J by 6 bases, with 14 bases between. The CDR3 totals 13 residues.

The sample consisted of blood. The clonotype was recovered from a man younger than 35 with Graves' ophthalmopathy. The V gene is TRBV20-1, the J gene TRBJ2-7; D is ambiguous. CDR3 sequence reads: CSARSLKEFEQYF. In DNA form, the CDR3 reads TGCAGTGCTAGATCTCTTAAGGAGTTCGAGCAGTACTTC.